This entry describes one TCR beta chain. Its antigen is as yet unknown. This specimen comes from a study of T-cell reconstitution after alpha-beta-depleted transplantation in children. Regarding the study as a whole: Some patients' high day-60 TCRbeta diversity was traced to surviving recipient T cells and thymic progenitors. The main origin of T-cell counts and diversity one year after transplant was newly produced T cells. Several hundred rapidly expanded clones from non-depleted graft cells reportedly supplied alpha-beta T cells about two months post-transplant.

Deletions cut 6 bases from V and 3 bases from J, with 10 bases between. The CDR3 loop spans 13 amino acids. Preparation of the TCRbeta library was carried out with unique molecular identifiers. MiXCR, applied by TCRdb to the PCR reads, yields one record per CDR3 protein. The sample shows about 980,000 distinct CDR3 sequences, around 30% of them seen only once. The V and J genes are TRBV12-3 or TRBV12-4 and TRBJ2-3; D is unresolved. The receptor was isolated from a boy in the first two years of life who had a stem cell transplant for SCID, so the T cells may come from the graft donor. This specimen was PBMCs, mostly from graft donor cells, taken 360 days after TCRalphabeta/CD19-depleted stem cell transplant. CDR3 in amino acids: CASRYQVTDTQYF. As DNA, the CDR3 is TGTGCCAGCAGATACCAGGTGACAGATACGCAGTATTTT.